Following are 32 T cell receptor beta chains from one sample sequenced in a study of blood T cell repertoires in COVID-19. This table comes from immunoSEQ multiplex PCR, and its TCRdb copy is limited to in-frame clones, with some not included. The table includes approximately 300,000 clones, roughly 90% detected once. The sequenced sample consisted of PBMCs or T cells enriched from blood (not recorded which). These receptor sequences come from a woman aged 25 to 39 who had recovered from COVID-19.

The DNA for the CDR3 is TGTGCCAGCAGCACCGGACAGGTCTCCTACGAGCAGTACTTC. Amino acid sequence: CASSTGQVSYEQYF. The chain has TRBV7-2 and TRBJ2-7, with TRBD1 identical over 7 bases. This CDR3 is built from 14 residues. V gave up 5 bases and J gave up 0 bases; unmatched junction bases: 4. CDR1 and CDR2 from the germline V gene are SGHTA and FQGNSA.

The chain joins TRBV10-3 to TRBJ2-3; maybe TRBD2 (6 bases). Germline CDR1 is ENHRY and CDR2 is SYGVKD. The CDR3 contains 15 residues. V lost 7 bases and J lost 1, with 15 bases in between. CDR3 in DNA: TGTGCCATCACTTTGGGGGGAGAGGGCACAGATACGCAGTATTTT. Translating it yields CAITLGGEGTDTQYF.

V and J are TRBV10-3 and TRBJ1-6; D perhaps matches TRBD1 (6 bases). This CDR3 is 14 amino acids long. V was pared by 0 bases and J by 8 bases, with 8 bases between. Germline V gives CDR1 ENHRY, CDR2 SYGVKD. The CDR3 is CAISESGADSPLHF. The CDR3 nucleotides read TGTGCCATCAGTGAGTCGGGGGCGGATTCACCCCTCCACTTT.

The V gene is TRBV4-1, the J gene TRBJ2-7; no firm D call. CDR1 and CDR2 (germline): MGHRA, YSYEKL. The V gene lost 1 base and the J gene lost 7 bases, with 5 bases spanning the gap. The CDR3 totals 11 residues. CDR3 nucleotides: TGCGCCAGCAGCCAAGCGGAGGAGCAGTACTTC. It is translated as CASSQAEEQYF.

This chain connects TRBV12-3 or TRBV12-4 to TRBJ2-7; 8 bases line up with TRBD1. The CDR3 has 13 amino acids. V lost 6 bases to trimming and J lost 6 bases; unmatched junction nucleotides: 7. The chain's CDR3 is CASRWTGTAEQYF. The CDR3 DNA follows: TGTGCCAGCAGGTGGACAGGGACCGCCGAGCAGTACTTC.

The chain employs TRBV19 and TRBJ1-1; TRBD1 aligns across 7 bases. The V and J ends lost 4 bases and 11 bases, in that order; junction bases with no gene match: 10. In germline, CDR1 is LNHDA, CDR2 SQIVND (reference sequence). This CDR3 contains 13 residues. For the CDR3, the DNA is TGTGCCAGTAGTACCATACAGGGGCGCGTGGCTTTCTTT. It encodes CASSTIQGRVAFF.

The rearrangement links TRBV19 to TRBJ2-7; D remains ambiguous. V lost 5 bases and J 5 bases, leaving 13 bases between the germline ends. CDR3 size: 13 residues. Germline V CDR1 and CDR2: LNHDA, SQIVND (reference sequence). The CDR3 loop reads CASSPSPSDEQYF. The CDR3 nucleotides read TGTGCCAGTAGTCCGTCCCCTTCCGACGAGCAGTACTTC. The variable domain in full, with the rest retrieved from reference TRBV19 and TRBJ2-7, is DGGITQSPKYLFRKEGQNVTLSCEQNLNHDAMYWYRQDPGQGLRLIYYSQIVNDFQKGDIAEGYSVSREKKESFPLTVTSAQKNPTAFYLCASSPSPSDEQYFGPGTRLTVT.

This chain links TRBV4-1 with TRBJ1-2, with TRBD1 matching over 7 bases. V lost 0 bases, J lost 4 bases, and 2 bases stayed unmatched. Per germline, CDR1 MGHRA and CDR2 YSYEKL. This CDR3 is built from 14 residues. The CDR3 nucleotides read TGCGCCAGCAGCCAAGACAGGGACAGCTATGGCTACACCTTC. Encoded protein: CASSQDRDSYGYTF.

The rearrangement joins TRBV15 to TRBJ1-6; TRBD1 matches 7 bases. Germline-derived CDR1 and CDR2 are LNHNV and YYDKDF (reference sequence). This CDR3 comprises 16 residues. The V and J ends lost 1 base and 7 bases, in that order; junction bases with no gene match: 7. The CDR3 DNA follows: TGTGCCACCAGCAGAGGGGTTAAGGGGGCGAATTCACCCCTCCACTTT. This encodes CATSRGVKGANSPLHF.

The rearrangement links TRBV2 to TRBJ2-4, with D possibly TRBD2 on 6 matching bases. This CDR3 is 16 amino acids long. CDR1 SNHLY and CDR2 FYNNEI come from the germline V gene. V gave up 7 bases and J gave up 4 bases, with 20 bases separating them. CDR3 amino acids: CASTRGTPRGKNIQYF. The CDR3, as DNA: TGTGCCAGCACGCGCGGGACCCCCCGGGGGAAAAACATTCAGTACTTC.

V and J are TRBV6-1 and TRBJ2-4; TRBD2 might be the D (6 bases). Germline V gene data show CDR1 as MNHNS and CDR2 as SASEGT. Trimming left V 0 bases short and J 4 bases short, with 10 bases between. This CDR3 spans 15 amino acids. The CDR3 DNA is TGTGCCAGCAGTGAAGCGTCCGGGACTAAAAACATTCAGTACTTC. Protein product: CASSEASGTKNIQYF.

Regarding this clone: Other DNA sequences within the sample encode an identical CDR3. This chain links TRBV18 with TRBJ2-5; TRBD2 matches 8 bases. V was clipped by 6 bases and J by 2 bases; unmatched bases: 2. Germline-derived CDR1 and CDR2 are KGHSH and LQKENI. The CDR3 is 13 amino acids. CDR3 loop: CASSGTRQETQYF. The DNA for the CDR3 is TGTGCCAGCTCGGGGACTAGGCAAGAGACCCAGTACTTC.

This clone was detected only once. This sequence joins TRBV19 and TRBJ1-4, with TRBD1 matching over 8 bases. The CDR3 totals 14 residues. Germline assignment: CDR1 LNHDA and CDR2 SQIVND (reference sequence). The J segment lost 7 bases and the V segment lost 9 bases, leaving 10 bases of the junction unmatched. The chain's CDR3 is CASRDRRRSEKLFF. CDR3 DNA sequence: TGTGCCAGCCGGGACAGGCGGCGCTCTGAAAAACTGTTTTTT.

The CDR3 sequence is CASSPAGQGSTGELFF. In DNA form, the CDR3 reads TGTGCCAGCTCACCAGCTGGGCAGGGGAGCACCGGGGAGCTGTTTTTT. This chain uses TRBV18 with TRBJ2-2, with D perhaps TRBD1 (6 bases). Germline V gene lookup returns CDR1 KGHSH and CDR2 LQKENI. The V end lost 2 bases, the J end lost 4 bases, and 14 bases lay between the germline ends. This CDR3 has 16 residues.

The table lists this clone with a count of one. Other DNA variants within this sample encode the same CDR3. The rearrangement links TRBV28 to TRBJ1-3; the D gene is possibly TRBD1 (5 bases). Trimming left V 6 bases short and J 0 bases short, with 6 bases between. CDR3 length: 13 residues. From germline, CDR1 is MDHEN and CDR2 SYDVKM. CDR3 DNA: TGTGCCAGCAGCGACAGCTCTGGAAACACCATATATTTT. Protein sequence: CASSDSSGNTIYF. Based on the CDR3 plus reference TRBV28 and TRBJ1-3, the full variable domain is DVKVTQSSRYLVKRTGEKVFLECVQDMDHENMFWYRQDPGLGLRLIYFSYDVKMKEKGDIPEGYSVSREKKERFSLILESASTNQTSMYLCASSDSSGNTIYFGEGSWLTVV.

The rearrangement links TRBV7-2 to TRBJ2-1; D is uncertain. The germline V gene encodes CDR1 SGHTA and CDR2 FQGNSA. The CDR3 contains 15 residues. The ends were cut back, 1 base at V and 7 bases at J, with 14 bases in the middle. The DNA of the CDR3 is TGTGCCAGCAGCTTAGGATCGGTCGGTTTAAATGAGCAGTTCTTC. This sequence encodes CASSLGSVGLNEQFF.

This sequence joins TRBV10-3 and TRBJ2-1; 9 bases agree with TRBD2. After removal of 0 bases from V and 4 bases from J, the junction contained 7 bases not matched to a gene. Per the germline V gene, CDR1 is ENHRY and CDR2 is SYGVKD. This CDR3 has 17 residues. The CDR3 DNA follows: TGTGCCATCAGTGAGTCGTTAGCGGGAGCCGAGTACAATGAGCAGTTCTTC. It codes for CAISESLAGAEYNEQFF.

The chain couples TRBV4-2 to TRBJ2-3; 7 nucleotides line up with TRBD2. After removal of 0 bases from V and 4 bases from J, the junction contained 10 bases not matched to a gene. The CDR3 extends over 17 amino acids. From germline, CDR1 is LGHNA and CDR2 YNFKEQ. The CDR3 bases are TGTGCCAGCAGCCAAGATCTGGGGGGGAGCCTCCCAGATACGCAGTATTTT. The encoded protein is CASSQDLGGSLPDTQYF.

The chain joins TRBV6-5 to TRBJ2-3; D perhaps matches TRBD2 (5 bases). Germline CDR1 MNHEY, CDR2 SVGAGI. V shed 2 bases and J shed 9 bases, with 9 bases lying between them. The CDR3 has 12 residues. The CDR3 sequence is CASSYAPGTQYF. CDR3 DNA: TGTGCCAGCAGTTACGCCCCGGGGACGCAGTATTTT.

The chain is built from TRBV10-3 and TRBJ2-7; a weak D match, TRBD1 (7 bases). CDR1 and CDR2 (germline): ENHRY, SYGVKD. Trimming removed 6 bases at V and 4 bases at J, with 10 bases between. The CDR3 sequence is 12 residues long. In DNA form, the CDR3 reads TGTGCCATCAGCGCAGGGGGGTACGAGCAGTACTTC. Protein sequence: CAISAGGYEQYF.

The CDR3 DNA follows: TGTGCCAGCTCACCCGGGGGGGAACAGCCCCAGCATTTT. Its protein is CASSPGGEQPQHF. The chain joins TRBV18 to TRBJ1-5; possibly TRBD1 for D (5 bases). From germline, CDR1 is KGHSH and CDR2 LQKENI. The ends were cut back, 3 bases at V and 7 bases at J, with 10 bases in the middle. CDR3 length: 13 residues.

The chain employs TRBV18 and TRBJ1-4, with unresolved D. V was trimmed by 3 bases and J by 0 bases, leaving 23 bases between them. The CDR3 is 20 residues long. Per germline, CDR1 KGHSH and CDR2 LQKENI. This CDR3 reads CASSPPRLAPLNATNEKLFF. The CDR3 nucleotides read TGTGCCAGCTCACCTCCACGTTTAGCCCCCCTAAATGCAACTAATGAAAAACTGTTTTTT. The full variable domain, rest sourced from reference TRBV18 and TRBJ1-4, is NAGVMQNPRHLVRRRGQEARLRCSPMKGHSHVYWYRQLPEEGLKFMVYLQKENIIDESGMPKERFSAEFPKEGPSILRIQQVVRGDSAAYFCASSPPRLAPLNATNEKLFFGSGTQLSVL.

The chain has TRBV9 and TRBJ2-2; D may be TRBD2 (5 bases). Looked up from germline, CDR1 is SGDLS and CDR2 is YYNGEE. The CDR3 totals 14 residues. V lost 2 bases and J lost 3, with 8 bases in between. CDR3 nucleotide sequence: TGTGCCAGCAGCGTGGACGGGGACACCGGGGAGCTGTTTTTT. Its translation is CASSVDGDTGELFF.

The genes are TRBV5-4 and TRBJ1-2, with D possibly TRBD1 on 5 matching bases. V shed 4 bases and J shed 2 bases, with 6 bases lying between them. Germline values: CDR1 SGHNT, CDR2 YYREEE (reference sequence). CDR3 length: 12 residues. The CDR3, as DNA: TGTGCCAGCAGCGCAGGGAACTATGGCTACACCTTC. This sequence encodes CASSAGNYGYTF.

This rearrangement joins TRBV10-1 to TRBJ2-1; TRBD2 is a possible D gene (5 bases). V was cut by 2 bases and J by 11 bases, with 13 bases left in between. Per the germline V gene, CDR1 is WNHNN and CDR2 is SYGVQD (reference sequence). The CDR3 sequence is 13 residues long. Here the CDR3 DNA reads TGCGCCAGCAGTGAGGCCAGGAGGCGGAAGCAGTTCTTC. It specifies CASSEARRRKQFF.

This clone was detected a few times. The CDR3 nucleotides are TGTGCCAGCAGCAAGCGACAGGGGGCTGGAACCGGGGAGCTGTTTTTT. This gives the protein CASSKRQGAGTGELFF. The chain has TRBV9 and TRBJ2-2; 10 nucleotides agree with TRBD1. The CDR3 has 16 residues. Losses at the gene ends were 4 bases for V and 5 bases for J; bases not matched to a gene: 8. Germline CDR1 reads SGDLS; CDR2 reads YYNGEE.

The CDR3 DNA is TGTGCCAGCAGTTGGGGACAGCTCTATGGCTACACCTTC. This encodes CASSWGQLYGYTF. The chain employs TRBV28 and TRBJ1-2, with TRBD1 matching over 7 bases. Germline V gene lookup returns CDR1 MDHEN and CDR2 SYDVKM. V shed 4 bases, J shed 4 bases, and the junction held 3 bases outside the gene matches. The CDR3 has 13 residues.

The CDR3 DNA reads as TGTGCCAGCAGCTGGCCTGCCGCGGGGACCAGCGAGCAGTTCTTC. Translation gives CASSWPAAGTSEQFF. The chain has TRBV7-8 and TRBJ2-1, with a possible D match to TRBD2 (6 bases). The CDR3 runs to 15 residues. Trimming stripped 4 bases from V and 10 bases from J, with 20 bases between. Germline V gene data show CDR1 as SGHVS and CDR2 as FQNEAQ.

The chain links TRBV5-1 to TRBJ1-1; D gene ambiguous. The CDR3 consists of 14 residues. Germline V gene data show CDR1 as SGHRS and CDR2 as YFSETQ. V was clipped by 0 bases and J by 0 bases, with 6 bases between them. The CDR3 is CASSLDRMNTEAFF. The DNA of the CDR3 is TGCGCCAGCAGCTTGGACAGAATGAACACTGAAGCTTTCTTT.

The J gene is TRBJ1-4, the V gene TRBV5-4; 8 positions agree with TRBD1. With 2 bases clipped from V and 5 bases from J, the junction kept 5 bases outside the gene matches. Germline V CDR1 and CDR2: SGHNT, YYREEE (reference sequence). The CDR3 is 15 residues long. CDR3 amino acids: CASSLTGGANEKLFF. In DNA, the CDR3 is TGTGCCAGCAGCTTAACAGGGGGTGCCAATGAAAAACTGTTTTTT. Looking up the rest from reference TRBV5-4 and TRBJ1-4 gives the full variable domain: ETGVTQSPTHLIKTRGQQVTLRCSSQSGHNTVSWYQQALGQGPQFIFQYYREEENGRGNFPPRFSGLQFPNYSSELNVNALELDDSALYLCASSLTGGANEKLFFGSGTQLSVL.

The chain carries TRBV6-5 and TRBJ2-5; 8 bases are shared with TRBD1. This CDR3 region has 15 residues. Losses at the gene ends were 2 bases for V and 4 bases for J; bases not matched to a gene: 6. Germline V gene sequence: CDR1 MNHEY, CDR2 SVGAGI. The CDR3 coding sequence is TGTGCCAGCAGTTACACTGGGACAGGTACAGAGACCCAGTACTTC. This sequence encodes CASSYTGTGTETQYF.

This rearrangement joins TRBV11-2 to TRBJ1-1, with D possibly TRBD1 on 6 matching bases. Trimming took off 3 bases at V and 4 bases at J, with 12 bases between the two ends. The CDR3 extends over 14 amino acids. Germline V gene lookup returns CDR1 SGHAT and CDR2 FQNNGV. The CDR3: CASSFQGWATEAFF. In nucleotides, the CDR3 is TGTGCCAGCAGCTTCCAGGGGTGGGCCACTGAAGCTTTCTTT.